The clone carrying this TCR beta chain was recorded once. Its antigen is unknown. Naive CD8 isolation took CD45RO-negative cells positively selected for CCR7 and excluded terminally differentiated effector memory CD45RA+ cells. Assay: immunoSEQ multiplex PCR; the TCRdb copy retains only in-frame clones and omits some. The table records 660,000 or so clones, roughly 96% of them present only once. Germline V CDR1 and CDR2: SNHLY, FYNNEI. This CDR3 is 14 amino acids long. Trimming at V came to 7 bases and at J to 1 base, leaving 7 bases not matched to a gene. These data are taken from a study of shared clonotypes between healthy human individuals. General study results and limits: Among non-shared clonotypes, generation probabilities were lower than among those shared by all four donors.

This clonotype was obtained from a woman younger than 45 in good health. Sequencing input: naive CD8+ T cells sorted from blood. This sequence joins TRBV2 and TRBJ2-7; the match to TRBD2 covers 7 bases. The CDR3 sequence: CASMGGRRSYEQYF. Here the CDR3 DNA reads TGTGCCAGCATGGGAGGGCGAAGATCCTACGAGCAGTACTTC.